This is a list of T cell receptor beta chains from one sample in a study of T-cell reconstitution after alpha-beta-depleted transplantation in children. TCRdb reanalysed the PCR reads using MiXCR and keeps one entry per CDR3 protein. This table has about 340,000 distinct CDR3 sequences, under 13% appearing once. Sequencing used PBMCs from the stem cell graft donor, obtained from the stem cell graft. The receptors were sampled from a human donor who donated a stem cell graft to a child with acute lymphoblastic leukemia. Both conserved end residues are part of each CDR3. A D gene is named only where the DNA matches it firmly. For some rows the clone size is stated as once, few or many, or as a class when expanded; others skip it.

few	TRBD2	TRBJ2-5	TRBV9	CASSVGTSKETQYF	TGTGCCAGCAGCGTAGGGACTAGTAAAGAGACCCAGTACTTC
-	TRBD1	TRBJ2-5	TRBV5-1	CASSRDRGEETQYF	TGCGCCAGCAGCCGTGACAGGGGGGAAGAGACCCAGTACTTC
few	TRBD2	TRBJ2-1	TRBV7-9	CASSLERDSYNEQFF	TGTGCCAGCAGCTTAGAGCGGGACTCCTACAATGAGCAGTTCTTC
many	-	TRBJ1-1	TRBV20-1	CRSLPGVGTEAFF	TGCAGGAGTCTTCCGGGGGTGGGCACTGAAGCTTTCTTT
-	TRBD1	TRBJ2-5	TRBV12-3/TRBV12-4	CASSSSDRVGQETQYF	TGTGCCAGCAGCTCCTCGGACAGGGTTGGGCAAGAGACCCAGTACTTC
few	-	TRBJ2-3	TRBV7-2	CAIPRADTQYF	TGTGCCATACCGCGCGCAGATACGCAGTATTTT
-	TRBD2	TRBJ2-3	TRBV7-2	CASSIWTSGRSTDTQYF	TGTGCCAGCAGCATCTGGACTAGCGGGAGGAGCACAGATACGCAGTATTTT
few	-	TRBJ1-4	TRBV28	CATRGRGADSTNEKLFF	TGTGCCACCCGGGGACGGGGGGCGGATTCAACTAATGAAAAACTGTTTTTT
-	-	TRBJ2-1	TRBV9	CASSGRRRGEQFF	TGTGCCAGCAGCGGACGTAGGAGGGGTGAGCAGTTCTTC
-	TRBD1	TRBJ1-1	TRBV5-8	CASSWDRMNTEAFF	TGTGCCAGCAGCTGGGACAGAATGAACACTGAAGCTTTCTTT
-	TRBD2	TRBJ2-7	TRBV5-1	CASSWGLADYEQYF	TGCGCCAGCAGCTGGGGACTAGCGGACTACGAGCAGTACTTC
-	-	TRBJ2-7	TRBV5-6	CASSLNGPFSYEQYF	TGTGCCAGCAGCTTGAATGGGCCCTTCTCCTACGAGCAGTACTTC
many	-	TRBJ2-1	TRBV11-2	CASSALQRRYEQFF	TGTGCCAGCAGCGCCCTACAACGGCGGTATGAGCAGTTCTTC
few	TRBD2	TRBJ2-7	TRBV5-1	CASSLDWRGGDSYEQYF	TGCGCCAGCAGCTTGGATTGGCGGGGGGGGGACTCCTACGAGCAGTACTTC
many	TRBD2	TRBJ2-5	TRBV4-2	CASSQPRGTSQETQYF	TGTGCCAGCAGCCAACCCAGAGGGACTAGCCAAGAGACCCAGTACTTC
few	-	TRBJ1-1	TRBV5-1	CASSLVDSRKTEAFF	TGCGCCAGCAGCTTGGTCGACAGTAGGAAGACTGAAGCTTTCTTT
many	TRBD2	TRBJ2-3	TRBV6-4	CASSSLAGAGTDTQYF	TGTGCCAGCAGTAGTCTAGCGGGAGCAGGTACAGATACGCAGTATTTT
-	TRBD1	TRBJ1-1	TRBV7-9	CASRHGLGQENTEAFF	TGTGCCAGCAGACACGGTCTGGGACAGGAAAACACTGAAGCTTTCTTT
many	-	TRBJ2-2	TRBV19	CASSIVGSGELFF	TGTGCCAGTAGTATTGTAGGGTCCGGGGAGCTGTTTTTT
many	-	TRBJ1-5	TRBV2	CASKGDGQPQHF	TGTGCCAGCAAGGGGGATGGTCAGCCCCAGCATTTT
few	TRBD2	TRBJ2-3	TRBV28	CASSRTSGSRDTQYF	TGTGCCAGCAGCCGAACTAGCGGGAGCAGAGATACGCAGTATTTT
-	-	TRBJ2-7	TRBV20-1	CSARSRGYSYEQYF	TGCAGTGCTCGCTCCCGGGGTTACTCCTACGAGCAGTACTTC